These T cell receptor beta chains were read from a single sample in a study of identical twins. MiXCR, run by TCRdb on the 5' RACE reads, gives a single entry per CDR3 protein. This table has approximately 700,000 distinct CDR3 sequences, about 20% appearing once. This sample also belongs to another study, concerning T cells expressing NK-cell markers.

Sequencing was performed on PBMCs. The receptors here all came from a woman younger than 35 in good health. CDR3s include the opening cysteine and the closing phenylalanine or tryptophan. Fields, in order: D gene, J gene, V gene, clone size, CDR3 protein, CDR3 DNA. D genes are given only for firm matches. Clone size, where shown, is once, few, many, or a class for clones that have expanded.

d_call: TRBD1
j_call: TRBJ1-1
v_call: TRBV5-5
clone_size: few
cdr3_aa: CASSPGQGRAFF
cdr3_nt: TGTGCCAGCAGCCCCGGACAGGGACGGGCTTTCTTT

d_call: .
j_call: TRBJ2-7
v_call: TRBV5-1
clone_size: .
cdr3_aa: CASSWGLGEQYF
cdr3_nt: TGCGCCAGCAGCTGGGGCCTTGGGGAGCAGTACTTC

d_call: .
j_call: TRBJ1-1
v_call: TRBV15
clone_size: few
cdr3_aa: CATSPSRSKNTEAFF
cdr3_nt: TGTGCCACCAGCCCTTCGCGCAGTAAGAACACTGAAGCTTTCTTT

d_call: .
j_call: TRBJ1-5
v_call: TRBV12-3/TRBV12-4
clone_size: many
cdr3_aa: CASRPSGHFLNQPQHF
cdr3_nt: TGTGCCAGCAGACCATCGGGACATTTTCTCAATCAGCCCCAGCATTTT

d_call: .
j_call: TRBJ2-3
v_call: TRBV6-2/TRBV6-3
clone_size: few
cdr3_aa: CASSFGLLGQYF
cdr3_nt: TGTGCCAGCAGTTTTGGGCTTCTGGGGCAGTATTTT

d_call: .
j_call: TRBJ2-7
v_call: TRBV5-6
clone_size: few
cdr3_aa: CASSLMDRVSYEQYF
cdr3_nt: TGTGCCAGCAGCTTAATGGACCGGGTTTCCTACGAGCAGTACTTC

d_call: TRBD1
j_call: TRBJ2-2
v_call: TRBV29-1
clone_size: .
cdr3_aa: CSVGQGAYGELFF
cdr3_nt: TGCAGCGTTGGACAGGGGGCTTACGGGGAGCTGTTTTTT

d_call: TRBD2
j_call: TRBJ2-1
v_call: TRBV29-1
clone_size: .
cdr3_aa: CSVDLTGGLYNEQFF
cdr3_nt: TGCAGCGTTGATCTCACCGGGGGGTTATACAATGAGCAGTTCTTC

d_call: TRBD1
j_call: TRBJ2-7
v_call: TRBV5-6
clone_size: many
cdr3_aa: CASSARDSLDEQYF
cdr3_nt: TGTGCCAGCAGCGCCCGGGACAGTCTAGACGAGCAGTACTTC

d_call: TRBD1
j_call: TRBJ2-1
v_call: TRBV5-8
clone_size: .
cdr3_aa: CASSLTGVWDEQFF
cdr3_nt: TGTGCCAGCAGCTTGACAGGGGTTTGGGATGAGCAGTTCTTC

d_call: .
j_call: TRBJ2-3
v_call: TRBV30
clone_size: .
cdr3_aa: CAWSAELTQYF
cdr3_nt: TGTGCCTGGAGTGCGGAGCTTACGCAGTATTTT

d_call: TRBD2
j_call: TRBJ2-7
v_call: TRBV20-1
clone_size: few
cdr3_aa: CSAIDHSGKTYEQYF
cdr3_nt: TGCAGTGCTATTGACCATAGCGGGAAAACCTACGAGCAGTACTTC

d_call: TRBD2
j_call: TRBJ2-7
v_call: TRBV29-1
clone_size: .
cdr3_aa: CSVEDGLGSGYEQYF
cdr3_nt: TGCAGCGTTGAAGATGGACTAGGGTCTGGCTACGAGCAGTACTTC

d_call: .
j_call: TRBJ2-4
v_call: TRBV12-3/TRBV12-4
clone_size: .
cdr3_aa: CASSSEGQRAKNIQYF
cdr3_nt: TGTGCCAGCAGTAGTGAAGGGCAACGAGCCAAAAACATTCAGTACTTC

d_call: .
j_call: TRBJ2-1
v_call: TRBV5-1
clone_size: many
cdr3_aa: CASSFLALREQFF
cdr3_nt: TGCGCCAGCAGCTTTCTAGCCTTACGAGAGCAGTTCTTC

d_call: .
j_call: TRBJ1-5
v_call: TRBV12-3/TRBV12-4
clone_size: .
cdr3_aa: CASSQVGDNQPQHF
cdr3_nt: TGTGCCAGCAGTCAGGTGGGGGATAATCAGCCCCAGCATTTT

d_call: .
j_call: TRBJ1-6
v_call: TRBV4-3
clone_size: few
cdr3_aa: CASSQDVGAPLHF
cdr3_nt: TGCGCCAGCAGCCAAGACGTGGGGGCACCCCTCCACTTT

d_call: .
j_call: TRBJ2-6
v_call: TRBV20-1
clone_size: .
cdr3_aa: CSARDQPGANVLTF
cdr3_nt: TGCAGTGCTAGAGATCAACCTGGGGCCAACGTCCTGACTTTC

d_call: .
j_call: TRBJ2-7
v_call: TRBV20-1
clone_size: .
cdr3_aa: CSARPPRDHYEQYF
cdr3_nt: TGCAGTGCTAGGCCGCCACGAGACCACTACGAGCAGTACTTC

d_call: TRBD2
j_call: TRBJ2-3
v_call: TRBV12-3/TRBV12-4
clone_size: few
cdr3_aa: CAFSLPFTSGKITDTQYF
cdr3_nt: TGTGCCTTCAGTTTACCCTTTACTAGCGGGAAAATCACAGATACGCAGTATTTT

d_call: .
j_call: TRBJ2-7
v_call: TRBV12-3/TRBV12-4
clone_size: .
cdr3_aa: CASSFEWQNYEQYF
cdr3_nt: TGTGCCAGCAGTTTTGAGTGGCAGAACTACGAGCAGTACTTC

d_call: .
j_call: TRBJ2-5
v_call: TRBV5-1
clone_size: .
cdr3_aa: CASSLGQDKETQYF
cdr3_nt: TGCGCCAGCAGCTTGGGGCAGGATAAGGAGACCCAGTACTTC

d_call: .
j_call: TRBJ2-5
v_call: TRBV12-3/TRBV12-4
clone_size: many
cdr3_aa: CASSPGQIQETQYF
cdr3_nt: TGTGCCAGCAGTCCCGGACAAATCCAAGAGACCCAGTACTTC

d_call: .
j_call: TRBJ2-7
v_call: TRBV12-3/TRBV12-4
clone_size: few
cdr3_aa: CASSKSGTPRRSNEQYF
cdr3_nt: TGTGCCAGCAGTAAATCCGGGACACCCAGAAGGAGCAACGAGCAGTACTTC

d_call: .
j_call: TRBJ1-2
v_call: TRBV27
clone_size: .
cdr3_aa: CASSPRHIEAYGYTF
cdr3_nt: TGTGCCAGCAGTCCGCGACATATCGAAGCCTATGGCTACACCTTC

d_call: .
j_call: TRBJ1-1
v_call: TRBV29-1
clone_size: .
cdr3_aa: CSVKKGGGTEAFF
cdr3_nt: TGCAGCGTTAAGAAGGGGGGTGGTACTGAAGCTTTCTTT

d_call: .
j_call: TRBJ2-5
v_call: TRBV12-3/TRBV12-4
clone_size: .
cdr3_aa: CASSLRQWSQETQYF
cdr3_nt: TGTGCCAGCAGTTTACGGCAGTGGAGTCAAGAGACCCAGTACTTC

d_call: .
j_call: TRBJ2-7
v_call: TRBV7-2
clone_size: few
cdr3_aa: CASRIGVHSEQYF
cdr3_nt: TGTGCCAGCAGAATAGGGGTTCATAGCGAGCAGTACTTC

d_call: .
j_call: TRBJ2-7
v_call: TRBV9
clone_size: .
cdr3_aa: CASSTLGSMGSEQYF
cdr3_nt: TGTGCCAGCAGCACCTTGGGTTCTATGGGTTCGGAGCAGTACTTC

d_call: .
j_call: TRBJ1-2
v_call: TRBV6-5
clone_size: few
cdr3_aa: CASSYGPANYGYTF
cdr3_nt: TGTGCCAGCAGTTACGGGCCAGCTAACTATGGCTACACCTTC

d_call: .
j_call: TRBJ2-5
v_call: TRBV20-1
clone_size: few
cdr3_aa: CSAPTVQETQYF
cdr3_nt: TGCAGTGCACCGACAGTTCAAGAGACCCAGTACTTC

d_call: .
j_call: TRBJ2-7
v_call: TRBV20-1
clone_size: many
cdr3_aa: CSASLPDRAYEQYF
cdr3_nt: TGCAGTGCTAGTCTTCCCGACAGAGCCTACGAGCAGTACTTC

d_call: TRBD2
j_call: TRBJ2-2
v_call: TRBV29-1
clone_size: few
cdr3_aa: CSVDGLAGNTGELFF
cdr3_nt: TGCAGCGTTGATGGGCTAGCGGGGAACACCGGGGAGCTGTTTTTT

d_call: TRBD1
j_call: TRBJ1-2
v_call: TRBV12-3/TRBV12-4
clone_size: few
cdr3_aa: CASSPTGNGYTF
cdr3_nt: TGTGCCAGCAGCCCGACAGGGAATGGCTACACCTTC

d_call: .
j_call: TRBJ2-1
v_call: TRBV7-2
clone_size: few
cdr3_aa: CASSRSPSYNEQFF
cdr3_nt: TGTGCCAGCAGTCGGAGCCCCTCCTACAATGAGCAGTTCTTC

d_call: TRBD2
j_call: TRBJ2-1
v_call: TRBV5-1
clone_size: .
cdr3_aa: CASSSWGSGSNNEQFF
cdr3_nt: TGCGCCAGCAGCTCGTGGGGAAGCGGGAGCAACAATGAGCAGTTCTTC

d_call: .
j_call: TRBJ1-4
v_call: TRBV23-1
clone_size: .
cdr3_aa: CASSQPPQGLFF
cdr3_nt: TGCGCCAGCAGTCAGCCTCCCCAGGGACTGTTTTTT

d_call: .
j_call: TRBJ2-5
v_call: TRBV20-1
clone_size: few
cdr3_aa: CSASLGRQETQYF
cdr3_nt: TGCAGTGCTAGTCTCGGCAGACAAGAGACCCAGTACTTC

d_call: TRBD1
j_call: TRBJ2-7
v_call: TRBV5-8
clone_size: .
cdr3_aa: CAIRTGASFYEQYF
cdr3_nt: TGTGCCATCCGAACAGGGGCTTCTTTTTACGAGCAGTACTTC

d_call: .
j_call: TRBJ2-1
v_call: TRBV20-1
clone_size: few
cdr3_aa: CSAREGAGFRDEQFF
cdr3_nt: TGCAGTGCTAGAGAGGGAGCGGGTTTTCGAGATGAGCAGTTCTTC

d_call: .
j_call: TRBJ1-5
v_call: TRBV12-3/TRBV12-4
clone_size: .
cdr3_aa: CASSLYQGIGNQPQHF
cdr3_nt: TGTGCCAGCAGCTTATACCAGGGAATCGGCAATCAGCCCCAGCATTTT

d_call: .
j_call: TRBJ2-1
v_call: TRBV10-2
clone_size: .
cdr3_aa: CASSAPSGDLYNEQFF
cdr3_nt: TGCGCCAGCAGTGCGCCCTCCGGGGACCTCTACAATGAGCAGTTCTTC

d_call: .
j_call: TRBJ2-1
v_call: TRBV3-1
clone_size: many
cdr3_aa: CASSPTGVSDEQFF
cdr3_nt: TGTGCCAGCAGCCCCACCGGGGTTTCCGATGAGCAGTTCTTC

d_call: .
j_call: TRBJ1-2
v_call: TRBV5-6
clone_size: .
cdr3_aa: CASSRQRWTAWGGYTF
cdr3_nt: TGTGCCAGCAGCCGTCAACGTTGGACAGCCTGGGGAGGCTACACCTTC

d_call: TRBD2
j_call: TRBJ2-1
v_call: TRBV7-6
clone_size: .
cdr3_aa: CASSYWAGGPTSRDEQFF
cdr3_nt: TGTGCCAGCAGCTACTGGGCGGGAGGGCCCACAAGCAGGGATGAGCAGTTCTTC

d_call: .
j_call: TRBJ2-2
v_call: TRBV4-3
clone_size: .
cdr3_aa: CASSQESQFPGELFF
cdr3_nt: TGCGCCAGCAGCCAAGAGTCACAGTTCCCCGGGGAGCTGTTTTTT

d_call: TRBD2
j_call: TRBJ2-1
v_call: TRBV27
clone_size: .
cdr3_aa: CASATSGSYNEQFF
cdr3_nt: TGTGCCAGCGCAACTAGCGGGAGCTACAATGAGCAGTTCTTC

d_call: .
j_call: TRBJ1-6
v_call: TRBV7-2
clone_size: few
cdr3_aa: CASRIKGWGVNSPLHF
cdr3_nt: TGTGCCAGCAGAATCAAAGGATGGGGGGTAAATTCACCCCTCCACTTT

d_call: .
j_call: TRBJ2-1
v_call: TRBV5-1
clone_size: .
cdr3_aa: CASKIGGYNEQFF
cdr3_nt: TGCGCCAGCAAGATTGGGGGCTACAATGAGCAGTTCTTC

d_call: .
j_call: TRBJ2-6
v_call: TRBV7-8
clone_size: .
cdr3_aa: CASSQIRGPGANVLTF
cdr3_nt: TGTGCCAGCAGCCAGATCCGGGGTCCCGGGGCCAACGTCCTGACTTTC

d_call: .
j_call: TRBJ2-7
v_call: TRBV6-1
clone_size: .
cdr3_aa: CASKGLYEQYF
cdr3_nt: TGTGCCAGCAAGGGACTCTACGAGCAGTACTTC

d_call: TRBD2
j_call: TRBJ2-3
v_call: TRBV4-2
clone_size: many
cdr3_aa: CASSQAWLAGTDTQYF
cdr3_nt: TGCGCCAGCAGCCAAGCTTGGCTAGCGGGGACAGATACGCAGTATTTT

d_call: .
j_call: TRBJ2-1
v_call: TRBV9
clone_size: few
cdr3_aa: CASSARDSKAYNEQFF
cdr3_nt: TGTGCCAGCAGCGCGCGGGACAGTAAAGCCTACAATGAGCAGTTCTTC

d_call: TRBD2
j_call: TRBJ2-7
v_call: TRBV5-1
clone_size: .
cdr3_aa: CASSSGLAREQYF
cdr3_nt: TGCGCCAGCAGCTCGGGACTAGCGAGAGAGCAGTACTTC

d_call: .
j_call: TRBJ2-5
v_call: TRBV30
clone_size: .
cdr3_aa: CAWTSARYQETQYF
cdr3_nt: TGTGCCTGGACCTCGGCCAGGTACCAAGAGACCCAGTACTTC